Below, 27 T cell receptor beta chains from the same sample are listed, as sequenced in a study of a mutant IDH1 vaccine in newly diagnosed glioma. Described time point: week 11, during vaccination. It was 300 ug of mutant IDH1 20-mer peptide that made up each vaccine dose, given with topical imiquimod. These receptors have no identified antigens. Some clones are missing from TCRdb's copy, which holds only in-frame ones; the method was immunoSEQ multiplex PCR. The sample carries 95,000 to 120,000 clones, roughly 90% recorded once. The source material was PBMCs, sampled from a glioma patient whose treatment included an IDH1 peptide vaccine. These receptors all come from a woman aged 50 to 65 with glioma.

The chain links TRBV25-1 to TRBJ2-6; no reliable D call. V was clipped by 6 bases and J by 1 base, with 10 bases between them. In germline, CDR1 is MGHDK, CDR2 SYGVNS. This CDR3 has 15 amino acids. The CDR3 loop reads CASSEVGSGANVLTF. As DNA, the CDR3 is TGTGCCAGCAGCGAAGTGGGTTCTGGGGCCAACGTCCTGACTTTC.

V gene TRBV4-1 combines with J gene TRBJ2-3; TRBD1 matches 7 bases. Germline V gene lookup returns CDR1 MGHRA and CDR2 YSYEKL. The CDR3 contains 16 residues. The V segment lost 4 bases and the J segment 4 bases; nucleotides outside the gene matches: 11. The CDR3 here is CASSLSNRGFPDTQYF. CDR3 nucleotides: TGCGCCAGCAGCCTTTCTAACAGGGGCTTTCCAGATACGCAGTATTTT.

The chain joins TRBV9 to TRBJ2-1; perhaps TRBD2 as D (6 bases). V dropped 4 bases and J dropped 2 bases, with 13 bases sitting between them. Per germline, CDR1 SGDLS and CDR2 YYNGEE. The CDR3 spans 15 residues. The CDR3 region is CASSPSSAAYNEQFF. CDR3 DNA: TGTGCCAGCAGCCCCTCTAGCGCCGCCTACAATGAGCAGTTCTTC.

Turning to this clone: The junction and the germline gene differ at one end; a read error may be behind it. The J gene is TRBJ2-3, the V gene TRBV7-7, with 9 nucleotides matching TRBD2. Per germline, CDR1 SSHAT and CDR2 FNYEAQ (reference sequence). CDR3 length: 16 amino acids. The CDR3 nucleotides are TGTGCTAGCAGTCCTATAGCGGGAGAGGGGGCAGATACGCAGTATTTT. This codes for CASSPIAGEGADTQYF. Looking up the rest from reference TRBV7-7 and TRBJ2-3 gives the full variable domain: GAGVSQSPRYKVTKRGQDVTLRCDPISSHATLYWYQQALGQGPEFLTYFNYEAQPDKSGLPSDRFSAERPEGSISTLTIQRTEQRDSAMYRCASSPIAGEGADTQYFGPGTRLTVL.

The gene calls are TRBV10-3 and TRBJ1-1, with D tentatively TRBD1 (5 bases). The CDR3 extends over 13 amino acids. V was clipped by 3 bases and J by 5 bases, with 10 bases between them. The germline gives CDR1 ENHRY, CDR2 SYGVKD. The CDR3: CAISERGKTEAFF. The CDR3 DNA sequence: TGTGCCATCAGTGAAAGGGGTAAGACTGAAGCTTTCTTT.

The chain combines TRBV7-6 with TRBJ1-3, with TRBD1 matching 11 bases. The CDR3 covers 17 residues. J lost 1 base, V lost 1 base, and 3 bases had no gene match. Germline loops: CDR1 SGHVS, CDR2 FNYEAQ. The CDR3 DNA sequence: TGTGCCAGCAGCTTAGGGACAGGGGGCGCTTCTGGAAACACCATATATTTT. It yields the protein CASSLGTGGASGNTIYF.

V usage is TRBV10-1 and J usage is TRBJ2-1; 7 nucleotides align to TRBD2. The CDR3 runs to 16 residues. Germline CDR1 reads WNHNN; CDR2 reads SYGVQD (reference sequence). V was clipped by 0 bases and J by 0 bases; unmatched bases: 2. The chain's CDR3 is CASSESAGPSYNEQFF. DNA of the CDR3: TGCGCCAGCAGTGAGTCAGCGGGGCCCTCCTACAATGAGCAGTTCTTC.

CDR3 amino acids: CASSYSGTGETQYF. The CDR3 bases are TGTGCCAGCAGTTACTCCGGGACAGGGGAGACCCAGTACTTC. The chain recombines TRBV6-5 with TRBJ2-5; 9 bases line up with TRBD1. Germline V gives CDR1 MNHEY, CDR2 SVGAGI. The CDR3 spans 14 residues. The V gene end was trimmed by 0 bases and the J gene end by 5 bases; junction bases not matched to a gene: 1.

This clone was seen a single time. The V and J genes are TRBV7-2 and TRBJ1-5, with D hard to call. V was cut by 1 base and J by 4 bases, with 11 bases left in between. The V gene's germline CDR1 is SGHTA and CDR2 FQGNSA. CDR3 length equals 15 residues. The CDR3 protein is CASSLDPTVNQPQHF. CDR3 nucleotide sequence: TGTGCCAGCAGCTTAGACCCCACCGTTAATCAGCCCCAGCATTTT.

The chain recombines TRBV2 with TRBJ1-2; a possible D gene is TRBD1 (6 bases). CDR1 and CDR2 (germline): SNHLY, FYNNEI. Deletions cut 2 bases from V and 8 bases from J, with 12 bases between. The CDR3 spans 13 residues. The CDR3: CASSELQGEGYTF. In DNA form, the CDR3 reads TGTGCCAGCAGTGAATTACAGGGTGAAGGCTACACCTTC.

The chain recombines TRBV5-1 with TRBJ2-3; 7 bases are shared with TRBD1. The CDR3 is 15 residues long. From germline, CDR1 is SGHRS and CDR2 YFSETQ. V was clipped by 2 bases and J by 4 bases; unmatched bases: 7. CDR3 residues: CASSFRQGESDTQYF. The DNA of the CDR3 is TGCGCCAGCAGCTTCAGACAGGGAGAGTCAGATACGCAGTATTTT.

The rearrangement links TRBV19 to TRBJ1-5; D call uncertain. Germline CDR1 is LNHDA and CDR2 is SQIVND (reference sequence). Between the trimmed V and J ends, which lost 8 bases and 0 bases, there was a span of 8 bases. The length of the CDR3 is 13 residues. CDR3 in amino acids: CASGEYSNQPQHF. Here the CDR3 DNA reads TGTGCCAGTGGAGAATATAGCAATCAGCCCCAGCATTTT.

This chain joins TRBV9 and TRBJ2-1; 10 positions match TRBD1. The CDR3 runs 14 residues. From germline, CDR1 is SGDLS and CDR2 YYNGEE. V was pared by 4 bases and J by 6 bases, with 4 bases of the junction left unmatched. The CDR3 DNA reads TGTGCCAGCAGCTATCGGACAGGGGGCAATGAGCAGTTCTTC. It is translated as CASSYRTGGNEQFF.

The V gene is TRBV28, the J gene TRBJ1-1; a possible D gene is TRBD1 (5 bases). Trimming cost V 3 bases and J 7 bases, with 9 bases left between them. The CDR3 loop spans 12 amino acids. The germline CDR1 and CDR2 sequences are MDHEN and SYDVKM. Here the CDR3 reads CASSFGGDEAFF. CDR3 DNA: TGTGCCAGCAGTTTCGGGGGGGATGAAGCTTTCTTT.

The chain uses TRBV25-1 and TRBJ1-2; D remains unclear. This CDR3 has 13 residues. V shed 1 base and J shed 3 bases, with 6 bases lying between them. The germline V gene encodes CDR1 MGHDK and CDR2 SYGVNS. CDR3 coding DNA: TGTGCCAGCAGTGAATTCCCAGACTATGGCTACACCTTC. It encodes CASSEFPDYGYTF.

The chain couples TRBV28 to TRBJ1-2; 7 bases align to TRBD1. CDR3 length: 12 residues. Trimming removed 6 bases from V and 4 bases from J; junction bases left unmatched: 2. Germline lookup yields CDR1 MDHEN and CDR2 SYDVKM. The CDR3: CASRGDSYGYTF. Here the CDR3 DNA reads TGTGCCAGCAGGGGGGACAGCTATGGCTACACCTTC.

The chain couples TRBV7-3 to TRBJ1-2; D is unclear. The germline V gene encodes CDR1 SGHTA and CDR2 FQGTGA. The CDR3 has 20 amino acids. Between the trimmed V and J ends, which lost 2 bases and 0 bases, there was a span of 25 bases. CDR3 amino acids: CASSLGVREDFFRPNYGYTF. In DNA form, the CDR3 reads TGTGCCAGCAGCTTAGGCGTACGTGAGGATTTCTTCAGACCTAACTATGGCTACACCTTC.

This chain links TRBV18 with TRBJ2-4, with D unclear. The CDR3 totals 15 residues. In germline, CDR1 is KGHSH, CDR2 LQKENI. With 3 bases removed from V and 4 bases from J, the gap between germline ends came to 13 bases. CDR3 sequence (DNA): TGTGCCAGCTCACCTAAGGACCGAGTAAAAAACATTCAGTACTTC. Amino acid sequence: CASSPKDRVKNIQYF. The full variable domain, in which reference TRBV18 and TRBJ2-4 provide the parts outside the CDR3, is NAGVMQNPRHLVRRRGQEARLRCSPMKGHSHVYWYRQLPEEGLKFMVYLQKENIIDESGMPKERFSAEFPKEGPSILRIQQVVRGDSAAYFCASSPKDRVKNIQYFGAGTRLSVL.

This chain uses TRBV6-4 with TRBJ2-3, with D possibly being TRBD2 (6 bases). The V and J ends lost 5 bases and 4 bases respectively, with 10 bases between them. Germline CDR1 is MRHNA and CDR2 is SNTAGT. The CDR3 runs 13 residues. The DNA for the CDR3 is TGTGCCAGCAGTAAAGGGGAGGCAGATACGCAGTATTTT. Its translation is CASSKGEADTQYF.

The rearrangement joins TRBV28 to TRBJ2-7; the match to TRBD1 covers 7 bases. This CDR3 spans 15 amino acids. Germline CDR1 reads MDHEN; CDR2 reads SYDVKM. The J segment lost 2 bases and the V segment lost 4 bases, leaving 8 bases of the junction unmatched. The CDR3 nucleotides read TGTGCCAGCAGTTCCCCCCCGACAGGGACCTACGAGCAGTACTTC. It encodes CASSSPPTGTYEQYF.

The CDR3 protein is CAWSWTGGTYEQYF. Written as DNA, the CDR3 is TGTGCCTGGAGTTGGACAGGGGGTACCTACGAGCAGTACTTC. The rearrangement links TRBV30 to TRBJ2-7; TRBD1 aligns across 10 bases. The V and J ends lost 2 bases and 2 bases, in that order; junction bases with no gene match: 3. This CDR3 is built from 14 residues. CDR1 GTSNPN and CDR2 SVGIG come from the germline V gene (reference sequence).

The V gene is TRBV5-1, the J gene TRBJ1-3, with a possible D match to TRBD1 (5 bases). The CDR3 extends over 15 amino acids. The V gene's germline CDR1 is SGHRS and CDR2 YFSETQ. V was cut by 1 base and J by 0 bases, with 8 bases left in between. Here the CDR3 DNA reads TGCGCCAGCAGCTTGTCAGGGCCCTCTGGAAACACCATATATTTT. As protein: CASSLSGPSGNTIYF.

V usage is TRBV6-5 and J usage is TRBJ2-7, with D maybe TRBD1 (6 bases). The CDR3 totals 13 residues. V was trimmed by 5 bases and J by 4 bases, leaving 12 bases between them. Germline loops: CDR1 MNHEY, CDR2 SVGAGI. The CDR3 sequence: CASSAFGTYEQYF. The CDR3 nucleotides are TGTGCCAGCAGTGCCTTTGGGACATACGAGCAGTACTTC.

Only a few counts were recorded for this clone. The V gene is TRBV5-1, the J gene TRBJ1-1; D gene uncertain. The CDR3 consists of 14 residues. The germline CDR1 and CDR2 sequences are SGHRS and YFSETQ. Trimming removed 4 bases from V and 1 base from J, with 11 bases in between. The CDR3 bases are TGCGCCAGCAGCGTCGACGGTAGGAACACTGAAGCTTTCTTT. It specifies CASSVDGRNTEAFF.

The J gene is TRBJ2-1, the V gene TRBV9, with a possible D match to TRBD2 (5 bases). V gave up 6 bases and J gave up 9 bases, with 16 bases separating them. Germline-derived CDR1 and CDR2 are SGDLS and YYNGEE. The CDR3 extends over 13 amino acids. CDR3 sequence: CASTIGIPGEQFF. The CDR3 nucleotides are TGTGCCAGCACCATCGGGATTCCGGGTGAGCAGTTCTTC.

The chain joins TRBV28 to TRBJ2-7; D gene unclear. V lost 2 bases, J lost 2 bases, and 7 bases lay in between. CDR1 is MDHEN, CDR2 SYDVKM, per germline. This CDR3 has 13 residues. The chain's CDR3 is CASSLDQPYEQYF. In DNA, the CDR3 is TGTGCCAGCAGTTTAGACCAACCCTACGAGCAGTACTTC.

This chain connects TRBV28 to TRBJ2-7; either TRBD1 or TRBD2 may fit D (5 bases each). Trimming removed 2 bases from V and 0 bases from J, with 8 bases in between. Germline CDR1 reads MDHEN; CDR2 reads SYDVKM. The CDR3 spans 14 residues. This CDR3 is CASSLVGDSYEQYF. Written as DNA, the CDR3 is TGTGCCAGCAGTTTAGTGGGGGACTCCTACGAGCAGTACTTC.